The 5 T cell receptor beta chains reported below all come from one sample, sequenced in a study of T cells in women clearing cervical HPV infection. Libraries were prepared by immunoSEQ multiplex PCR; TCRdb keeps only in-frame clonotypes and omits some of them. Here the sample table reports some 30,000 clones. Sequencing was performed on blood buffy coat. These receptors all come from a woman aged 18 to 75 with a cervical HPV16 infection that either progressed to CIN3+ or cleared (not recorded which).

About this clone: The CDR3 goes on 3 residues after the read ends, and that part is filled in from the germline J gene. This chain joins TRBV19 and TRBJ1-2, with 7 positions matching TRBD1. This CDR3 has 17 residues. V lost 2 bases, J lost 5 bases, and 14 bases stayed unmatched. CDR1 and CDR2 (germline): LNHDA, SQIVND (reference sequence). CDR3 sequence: CASSIIRMTGPGYGYTF. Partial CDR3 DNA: TGTGCCAGTAGTATAATCAGGATGACAGGGCCAGGATATGGC. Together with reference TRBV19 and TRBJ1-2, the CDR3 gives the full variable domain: DGGITQSPKYLFRKEGQNVTLSCEQNLNHDAMYWYRQDPGQGLRLIYYSQIVNDFQKGDIAEGYSVSREKKESFPLTVTSAQKNPTAFYLCASSIIRMTGPGYGYTFGSGTRLTVV.

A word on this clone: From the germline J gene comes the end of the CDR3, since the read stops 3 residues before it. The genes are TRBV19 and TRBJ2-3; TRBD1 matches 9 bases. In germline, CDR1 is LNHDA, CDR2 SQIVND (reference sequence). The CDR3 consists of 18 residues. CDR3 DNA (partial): TGTGCCAGTAGTATAGTCCCCTGGACAGGGGTTAGTTTGGAGACG. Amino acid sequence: CASSIVPWTGVSLET. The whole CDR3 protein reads CASSIVPWTGVSLETQYF.

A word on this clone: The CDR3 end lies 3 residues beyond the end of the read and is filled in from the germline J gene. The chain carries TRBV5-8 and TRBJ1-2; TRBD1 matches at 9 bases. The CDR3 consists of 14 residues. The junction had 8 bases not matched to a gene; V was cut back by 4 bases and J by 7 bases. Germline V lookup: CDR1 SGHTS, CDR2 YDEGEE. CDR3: CASSPRDRVSGYTF. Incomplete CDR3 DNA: TGTGCCAGCAGCCCCCGGGACAGGGTGTCTGGC.

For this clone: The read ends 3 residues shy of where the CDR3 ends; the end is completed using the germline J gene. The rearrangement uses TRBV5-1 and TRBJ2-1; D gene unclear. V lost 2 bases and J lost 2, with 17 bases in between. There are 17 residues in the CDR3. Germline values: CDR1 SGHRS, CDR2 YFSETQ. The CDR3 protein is CASSLLSSILTYNEQFF. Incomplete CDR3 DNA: TGCGCCAGCAGCTTATTGTCCTCCATACTAACCTACAATGAG.

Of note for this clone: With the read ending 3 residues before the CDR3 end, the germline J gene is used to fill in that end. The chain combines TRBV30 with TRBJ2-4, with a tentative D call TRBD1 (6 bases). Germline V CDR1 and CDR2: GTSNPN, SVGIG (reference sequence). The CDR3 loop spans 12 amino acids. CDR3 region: CAWNRASFGQYF. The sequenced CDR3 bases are TGTGCCTGGAACAGGGCGTCGTTTGGT.